This passage covers 17 T cell receptor beta chains from one sample sequenced in a study of identical twins. TCRdb independently ran MiXCR on the 5' RACE reads; one entry per CDR3 protein. The sample lists hundreds of thousands of distinct CDR3 sequences, over 5% occurring once. The sequenced sample was naive T cells sorted from blood. These receptors all come from a man aged 18 to 35 in good health.

This clonotype was seen at least ten times. The chain links TRBV12-3 or TRBV12-4 to TRBJ2-5; TRBD1 matches at 9 bases. CDR3 length: 14 residues. V was pared by 6 bases and J by 4 bases, with 6 bases of the junction left unmatched. CDR3: CASSRDRVRETQYF. CDR3 nucleotide sequence: TGTGCCAGCAGCCGGGACAGGGTTAGAGAGACCCAGTACTTC.

This clonotype was counted ten times or more. This chain links TRBV29-1 with TRBJ2-1; 12 bases are a match to TRBD2. From germline, CDR1 is SQVTM and CDR2 ANQGSEA. This CDR3 spans 13 amino acids. Unmatched junction bases numbered 2, after V lost 7 bases and J lost 4 bases. The CDR3, as DNA: TGCAGCGCCGGACTAGCGGGGTACAATGAGCAGTTCTTC. It codes for CSAGLAGYNEQFF.

The sample holds many counts of this clonotype. The J gene is TRBJ2-6, the V gene TRBV5-1; possible D gene TRBD1, 5 bases. Germline V gives CDR1 SGHRS, CDR2 YFSETQ. CDR3 size: 15 residues. The V end was cut by 0 bases, the J end by 4 bases, with 8 bases between. The CDR3, as DNA: TGCGCCAGCAGCTTGGCAGGGTCAGGGGCCAACGTCCTGACTTTC. Its translation: CASSLAGSGANVLTF. The entire variable domain, with the rest obtained from reference TRBV5-1 and TRBJ2-6, is as follows: KAGVTQTPRYLIKTRGQQVTLSCSPISGHRSVSWYQQTPGQGLQFLFEYFSETQRNKGNFPGRFSGRQFSNSRSEMNVSTLELGDSALYLCASSLAGSGANVLTFGAGSRLTVL.

This chain uses TRBV27 with TRBJ1-1; TRBD1 matches 8 bases. V shed 4 bases, J shed 5 bases, and the junction held 3 bases outside the gene matches. The CDR3 sequence is 13 residues long. Germline CDR1 is MNHEY and CDR2 is SMNVEV (reference sequence). This CDR3 is CASSWTGLTEAFF. Written as DNA, the CDR3 is TGTGCCAGCAGTTGGACAGGGTTAACTGAAGCTTTCTTT.

There are many counts of this clonotype. The chain is built from TRBV20-1 and TRBJ2-1, with 15 bases matching TRBD2. Germline CDR1 and CDR2: DFQATT and SNEGSKA (reference sequence). The J segment lost 1 base and the V segment lost 6 bases, leaving 7 bases of the junction unmatched. CDR3 length: 17 residues. DNA of the CDR3: TGCAGTGCCCCGGGACTAGCGGGAGGCACTTCCTACAATGAGCAGTTCTTC. Amino acid sequence: CSAPGLAGGTSYNEQFF.

This chain's CDR3 is CASSRSRNTGELFF. As DNA, the CDR3 is TGTGCCAGCAGCCGATCCAGGAACACCGGGGAGCTGTTTTTT. The V call is TRBV14, the J call TRBJ2-2; no clear D. The V end was cut by 4 bases, the J end by 1 base, with 7 bases between. The CDR3 consists of 14 residues. CDR1 is SGHDN, CDR2 FVKESK, per germline.

The chain employs TRBV25-1 and TRBJ2-1, with 7 bases aligning to TRBD2. The V gene end was trimmed by 2 bases and the J gene end by 2 bases; junction bases not matched to a gene: 6. There are 16 residues in the CDR3. Germline CDR1 reads MGHDK; CDR2 reads SYGVNS. The CDR3 DNA reads TGTGCCAGCAGTGAAGGGGTGGGAGGGCCCTACAATGAGCAGTTCTTC. As protein: CASSEGVGGPYNEQFF.

The table lists this clonotype with many counts. The genes are TRBV12-3 or TRBV12-4 and TRBJ2-1, with D possibly matching TRBD2 (5 bases). CDR3 size: 16 residues. Trimming cost V 6 bases and J 3 bases, with 18 bases left between them. The CDR3 coding sequence is TGTGCCAGCAGCCTACTTGGTAGCGCACGCTACAATGAGCAGTTCTTC. This encodes CASSLLGSARYNEQFF.

This clonotype was seen repeatedly, ten times or more. The chain links TRBV7-2 to TRBJ2-7; TRBD2 agrees at 10 bases. V dropped 8 bases and J dropped 6; count of bases not matched to a gene: 10. Germline-derived CDR1 and CDR2 are SGHTA and FQGNSA. CDR3 length equals 14 residues. The CDR3 is CASGAGLAVTEQYF. In DNA, the CDR3 is TGTGCCAGCGGCGCAGGACTAGCGGTTACCGAGCAGTACTTC.

This clonotype was counted ten times or more. The J gene is TRBJ2-2, the V gene TRBV12-3 or TRBV12-4; D uncertain. CDR3 length: 14 residues. V dropped 7 bases and J dropped 5 bases, with 14 bases sitting between them. The DNA of the CDR3 is TGTGCCAGCACCGCCCTCGGACCGACCGGGGAGCTGTTTTTT. Its protein is CASTALGPTGELFF.

This clonotype has ten or more counts. DNA for the CDR3: TGCAGCGTTGTTTTAGCGGGGGCAGATACGCAGTATTTT. It is translated as CSVVLAGADTQYF. The V call is TRBV29-1, the J call TRBJ2-3; 9 bases fit TRBD2. V shed 4 bases, J shed 4 bases, and the junction held 3 bases outside the gene matches. The CDR3 spans 13 residues. Germline values: CDR1 SQVTM, CDR2 ANQGSEA.

This clonotype was observed at least ten times. V usage is TRBV14 and J usage is TRBJ2-1; TRBD2 might be the D (5 bases). Germline CDR1 SGHDN, CDR2 FVKESK. The CDR3 totals 17 residues. V gave up 0 bases and J gave up 2 bases, with 14 bases separating them. CDR3 in DNA: TGTGCCAGCAGCCAAGATCAGACCGGGATCCCCTACAATGAGCAGTTCTTC. It codes for CASSQDQTGIPYNEQFF.

The sample holds many counts of this clonotype. This chain joins TRBV5-5 and TRBJ2-7; possible D gene TRBD2, 6 bases. The length of the CDR3 is 15 residues. CDR1 and CDR2 from the germline V gene are SGHKS and YYEKEE (reference sequence). V was pared by 0 bases and J by 2 bases, with 12 bases between. The CDR3 coding sequence is TGTGCCAGCAGCTTGGGCGGGATTACCACCTACGAGCAGTACGTC. Protein product: CASSLGGITTYEQYV.

Here the CDR3 DNA reads TGTGCCAGCAAAGCGGGAGGCACAGATACGCAGTATTTT. It translates to CASKAGGTDTQYF. The rearrangement links TRBV2 to TRBJ2-3, with 8 bases matching TRBD2. The CDR3 consists of 13 residues. Germline CDR1 and CDR2: SNHLY and FYNNEI. V was clipped by 7 bases and J by 1 base; unmatched bases: 1.

In its sample, this clonotype was seen many times. The chain joins TRBV24-1 to TRBJ2-6; no reliable D call. The CDR3 has 16 residues. The ends were cut back, 1 base at V and 1 base at J, with 7 bases in the middle. Germline CDR1 KGHDR, CDR2 SFDVKD. The CDR3 bases are TGTGCCACCAGTGATTTTTGCACTTCTGGGGCCAACGTCCTGACTTTC. Encoded protein: CATSDFCTSGANVLTF.

This clonotype showed up many times. This sequence joins TRBV20-1 and TRBJ2-1; no firm D call. Germline V lookup: CDR1 DFQATT, CDR2 SNEGSKA (reference sequence). Trimming took off 0 bases at V and 7 bases at J, with 16 bases between the two ends. The CDR3 contains 15 residues. In DNA, the CDR3 is TGCAGTGCTAGAGAGGCGCTACACTCCCGGAATGAGCAGTTCTTC. The encoded protein is CSAREALHSRNEQFF.

The V gene is TRBV30, the J gene TRBJ2-7; 11 nucleotides match TRBD1. The V gene's germline CDR1 is GTSNPN and CDR2 SVGIG (reference sequence). J lost 5 bases, V lost 7 bases, and 4 bases had no gene match. The CDR3 extends over 12 amino acids. The CDR3 is CALPGQGDEQYF. The CDR3, as DNA: TGTGCCTTACCGGGACAGGGGGACGAGCAGTACTTC.